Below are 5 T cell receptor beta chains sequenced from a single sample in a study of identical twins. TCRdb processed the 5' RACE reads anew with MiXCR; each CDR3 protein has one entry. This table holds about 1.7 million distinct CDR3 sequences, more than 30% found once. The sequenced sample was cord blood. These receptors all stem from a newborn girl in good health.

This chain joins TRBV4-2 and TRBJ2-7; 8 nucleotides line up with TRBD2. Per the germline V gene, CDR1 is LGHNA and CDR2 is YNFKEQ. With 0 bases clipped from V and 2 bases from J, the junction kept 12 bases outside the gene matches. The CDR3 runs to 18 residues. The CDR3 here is CASSQEVFSGISAYEQYF. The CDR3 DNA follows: TGTGCCAGCAGCCAAGAGGTTTTTAGCGGGATTTCCGCCTACGAGCAGTACTTC.

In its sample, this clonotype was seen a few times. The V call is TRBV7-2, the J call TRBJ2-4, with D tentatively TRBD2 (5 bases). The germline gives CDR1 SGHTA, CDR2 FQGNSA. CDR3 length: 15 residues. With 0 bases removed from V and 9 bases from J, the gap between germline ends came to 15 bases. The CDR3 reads CASSLAPLVSVIQYF. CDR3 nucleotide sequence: TGTGCCAGCAGCTTAGCCCCACTAGTATCGGTCATTCAGTACTTC.

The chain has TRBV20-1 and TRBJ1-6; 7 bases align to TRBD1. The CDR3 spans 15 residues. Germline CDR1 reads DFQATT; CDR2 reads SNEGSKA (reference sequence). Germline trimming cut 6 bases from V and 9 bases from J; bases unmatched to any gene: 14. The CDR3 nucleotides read TGCAGTGCCCACAAAACACAGGGGATCGGTTCACCCCTCCACTTT. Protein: CSAHKTQGIGSPLHF.

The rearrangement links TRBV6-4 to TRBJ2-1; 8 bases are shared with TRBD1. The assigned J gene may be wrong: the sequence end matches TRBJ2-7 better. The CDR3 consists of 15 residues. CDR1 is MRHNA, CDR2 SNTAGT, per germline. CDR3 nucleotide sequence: TGTGCCAGCAGTGCTAAGCAGGGGGCCTACAATGAGCAGTACTTC. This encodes CASSAKQGAYNEQYF.

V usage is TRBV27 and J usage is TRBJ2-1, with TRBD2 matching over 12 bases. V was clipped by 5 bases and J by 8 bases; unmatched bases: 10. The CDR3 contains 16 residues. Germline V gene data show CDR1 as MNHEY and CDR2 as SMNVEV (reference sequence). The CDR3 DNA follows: TGTGCCAGCAGTATCTCTAGCGGGGGGGCGTTAGATGAGCAGTTCTTC. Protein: CASSISSGGALDEQFF.